These T cell receptor beta chains were read from a single sample in a study of T cells in Graves' hyperthyroidism and ophthalmopathy. Using its own MiXCR run on the multiplex PCR reads, TCRdb lists one record per CDR3 protein. The table records roughly 500,000 distinct CDR3 sequences, 40% to 55% of them present only once. The source material was peripheral blood or thyroid tissue (not recorded which). These receptors were obtained from an adult woman with Graves' disease, either hyperthyroidism or ophthalmopathy (not recorded which). The CDR3 runs from the conserved cysteine through the conserved F or W. A D gene is named only where the DNA matches it firmly. Clone size is stated in some rows and not others, as once, few, many or a class when expanded.

>TRBD1|TRBJ1-2|TRBV10-3|many
TGTGCCACTATAGAATTCGACAGGGGCTATGGCTACACCTTC
CATIEFDRGYGYTF
>NA|TRBJ2-2|TRBV29-1|NA
TGCAGCGTTGAAGAGGGATGGAACACCGGGGAGCTGTTTTTT
CSVEEGWNTGELFF
>TRBD1|TRBJ1-1|TRBV10-2|NA
TGCGCCAGCTCCCTCCCTGGACAGGGGGCCGTGGAAAGTCGGAACACTGAAGCTTTCTTT
CASSLPGQGAVESRNTEAFF
>NA|TRBJ2-7|TRBV7-8|NA
TGTGCCAGCAGCTTAGGGATTAGTAGGGAGGTGCAGTACTTC
CASSLGISREVQYF
>NA|TRBJ1-5|TRBV20-1|NA
TGCAGTGCTAGTAGCGCAGCCCGTAATCAGCCCCAGCATTTT
CSASSAARNQPQHF
>NA|TRBJ1-1|TRBV6-6|many
TGTGCCAGCAGTCCTATTAACACTCCGAACACTGAAGCTTTCTTT
CASSPINTPNTEAFF
>NA|TRBJ1-3|TRBV4-1|many
TGCGCCAGCAGCCAAGAAGGCTTCTCTGGAAACACCATATATTTT
CASSQEGFSGNTIYF
>NA|TRBJ1-1|TRBV29-1|few
TGCAGCTTAAGCGCGGCAGGGAACACTGAAGCTTTCTTT
CSLSAAGNTEAFF
>NA|TRBJ1-6|TRBV5-1|NA
TGCGCCAGCAGCTTGGAGGCGGGAGGTTCTTCACCCCTCCACTTT
CASSLEAGGSSPLHF
>NA|TRBJ1-1|TRBV9|few
TGTGCCAGCAGTCTCGCCTCAGCCACTGAAGCTTTCTTT
CASSLASATEAFF
>NA|TRBJ1-1|TRBV30|many
TGTGCCTGGGGTGAAGGGACTGAAGCTTTCTTT
CAWGEGTEAFF
>NA|TRBJ1-2|TRBV7-9|NA
TGTGCCAGCAGCCCAGGCTGGGGGGCTAACTATGGCTACACCTTC
CASSPGWGANYGYTF
>TRBD1|TRBJ1-2|TRBV20-1|NA
TGCAGTGCAAGACAGGGTGGTGGCTACACCTTC
CSARQGGGYTF
>NA|TRBJ2-1|TRBV7-3|NA
TGTGCCAGCAGCTTAATATCAAGTGGGGAGCAGTTCTTC
CASSLISSGEQFF
>TRBD1|TRBJ2-7|TRBV11-2|once
TGTGCCAGCAGCTCCGGCGAGACAGGGTACGGCGAGCAGTACTTC
CASSSGETGYGEQYF
>NA|TRBJ1-5|TRBV12-3/TRBV12-4|NA
TGTGCCAGCAGTTTGGCAGGGAGACCCCAGCATTTT
CASSLAGRPQHF
>NA|TRBJ2-7|TRBV5-6|many
TGTGCCAGCAGCTTGCTAAACCCCTCCTACGAGCAGTACTTC
CASSLLNPSYEQYF
>NA|TRBJ1-1|TRBV10-3|NA
TGTGCCATCAGTGCTGCAACAGGGTTGGACACTGAAGCTTTCTTT
CAISAATGLDTEAFF
>NA|TRBJ2-7|TRBV2|many
TGTGCCAGCACCACGCTTAGGGCAGGGGAATTGTACGAGCAGTACTTC
CASTTLRAGELYEQYF
>NA|TRBJ1-6|TRBV7-9|NA
TGTGCCAGCAGCTTACGTGGACAGAGTAATCAGCCCCTCCACTTT
CASSLRGQSNQPLHF
>TRBD1|TRBJ2-5|TRBV24-1|many
TGTGCCACCAGTGATACAGGGGGAGTGGAGACCCAGTACTTC
CATSDTGGVETQYF
>NA|TRBJ1-5|TRBV12-3/TRBV12-4|NA
TGTGCCAGCAGAGGGGGAGAGAGCAATCAGCCCCAGCATTTT
CASRGGESNQPQHF
>NA|TRBJ2-7|TRBV5-1|NA
TGCGCCAGCACAATTGCCAGCGGCCACCTGGACGAGCAGTACTTC
CASTIASGHLDEQYF
>NA|TRBJ2-2|TRBV29-1|NA
TGCAGCGCCGCGGGGGGGGAGCTGTTTTTT
CSAAGGELFF
>NA|TRBJ2-5|TRBV7-9|many
TGTGCCAGCAGCTTAGGCGCAGGGATCGGCGAGACCCAGTACTTC
CASSLGAGIGETQYF
>NA|TRBJ2-2|TRBV9|once
TGTGCCAGCAGCGTAGCCAGCACTTACACCGGGGAGCTGTTTTTT
CASSVASTYTGELFF
>NA|TRBJ2-5|TRBV29-1|NA
TGCAGCGTTGGAAGTTTTTCGGTGGCATCAGAGACCCAGTACTTC
CSVGSFSVASETQYF
>TRBD1|TRBJ1-1|TRBV12-3/TRBV12-4|few
TGTGCCAGCAACCGTGGACAGGGAAACACTGAAGCTTTCTTT
CASNRGQGNTEAFF
>NA|TRBJ2-6|TRBV24-1|NA
TGTGCCACCAGTGATGCTACAGGAGCAGGGGCCAACGTCCTGACTTTC
CATSDATGAGANVLTF
>NA|TRBJ2-7|TRBV20-1|NA
TGCAGTGCTAGATCTCCCGGTGGGGCCTTCGAGCAGTACTTC
CSARSPGGAFEQYF
>NA|TRBJ1-5|TRBV3-1|many
TGTGCCAGCAGCCAAATGGGATTTCAGGCCCAGCATTTT
CASSQMGFQAQHF
>TRBD1|TRBJ2-7|TRBV29-1|few
TGCAGCGTCCCCGCCGTTACAGGACAGGGGGCTTACGAGCAGTACTTC
CSVPAVTGQGAYEQYF
>NA|TRBJ2-2|TRBV7-2|NA
TGTGCCAGCAGCTTATGGGGGTTGGTGACCGGGGAGCTGTTTTTT
CASSLWGLVTGELFF
>NA|TRBJ2-7|TRBV29-1|few
TGCAGCGTCTCTAACGCCTGGGCGGGCTACGAGCAGTACTTC
CSVSNAWAGYEQYF
>NA|TRBJ1-5|TRBV7-8|NA
TGTGCCAGCAGTGATTCCACTTCGGAGCCCCAGCATTTT
CASSDSTSEPQHF
>NA|TRBJ2-2|TRBV7-9|many
TGTGCCAGCAGGTTATCAGGTTACGACACCGGGGAGCTGTTTTTT
CASRLSGYDTGELFF
>TRBD1|TRBJ2-6|TRBV19|NA
TGTGCCAGTAGTACCTCGGACAGGGCTCCTGAGTCGGCTTTC
CASSTSDRAPESAF
>NA|TRBJ1-5|TRBV27|many
TGTGCCAGCAGTCCAACGTATAGCAATCAGCCCCAGCATTTT
CASSPTYSNQPQHF
>TRBD2|TRBJ2-7|TRBV6-2/TRBV6-3|NA
TGTGCCAGCAGAAAGAGCGGGATAGGCTCCTACGAGCAGTACTTC
CASRKSGIGSYEQYF
>TRBD1|TRBJ1-1|TRBV5-1|NA
TGCGCCAGCAGCAGGACAGGCTCGTCCACTGAAGCTTTCTTT
CASSRTGSSTEAFF
>TRBD2|TRBJ2-5|TRBV20-1|NA
TGCAGTGCTAGGAGCGGGAAGGGCGGGGAGCCCCAGTACTTC
CSARSGKGGEPQYF